The clone carrying this T cell receptor (beta chain) has only a few counts. The antigen is unknown. Sample donors were healthy Caucasian individuals that came from Russia, aged 6 to 90. For every donor, a draw yielded ten milliliters of peripheral blood. PBMCs, at least 6.5 million per sample, were isolated. Using a J-beta primer mix together with a sample-barcoded 5' primer, a second PCR was run for roughly 7 to 11 cycles. TCRdb reprocessed the 5' RACE reads via MiXCR and lists one record per CDR3 protein. This sample yields more than 800,000 distinct CDR3 sequences, of which 40% to 45% are seen a single time; 18% belongs to the top ten. From germline, CDR1 is DFQATT and CDR2 SNEGSKA (reference sequence). CDR3 length equals 14 residues. Trimming pared 6 bases from V and 0 bases from J, leaving 13 bases between. These data originate in a study of blood T cells in healthy people across ages. Study results and limitations: Unknown donor CMV status possibly confounded expanded clonotype changes.

Sequences were obtained from blood. The chain has TRBV20-1 and TRBJ2-3; no clear D gene. The clonotype comes from a woman aged 55 to 70 in good health. The CDR3 region is CSAPTGGSTDTQYF. CDR3 nucleotide sequence: TGCAGTGCACCGACCGGCGGTAGCACAGATACGCAGTATTTT.